The 26 T cell receptor beta chains presented below share a single source sample, sequenced in a study of tissue T cells after allogeneic stem cell transplantation. Profiling relied on immunoSEQ multiplex PCR, and the TCRdb table lists in-frame clones only, not all of them. The sample consists of about 3,000 clones, around 62% of them appearing once. This research-autopsy study prospectively enrolled adult allogeneic hematopoietic cell transplant recipients with steroid-refractory graft-versus-host disease. The source material was ascending colon tissue, sampled at autopsy. These receptors all come from a male patient older than 55 with steroid-refractory graft-versus-host disease after an allogeneic stem cell transplant. A share of the T cells may be of graft donor origin.

By sample fraction, this clone is large. The chain combines TRBV7-9 with TRBJ1-1, with D unclear. V was cut by 1 base and J by 0 bases, with 3 bases left in between. The CDR3 sequence is 13 residues long. CDR1 and CDR2 from the germline V gene are SEHNR and FQNEAQ (reference sequence). As DNA, the CDR3 is TGTGCCAGCAGCTTAGAGGTGAACACTGAAGCTTTCTTT. It is translated as CASSLEVNTEAFF.

CDR3 in amino acids: CASLQARAITYEQYF. The CDR3 bases are TGCGCCAGCTTGCAGGCCCGCGCAATCACCTACGAGCAGTACTTC. This chain joins TRBV5-1 and TRBJ2-7, with no clear D. Germline assignment: CDR1 SGHRS and CDR2 YFSETQ. Trimming shortened V by 7 bases and J by 2 bases, and 19 bases separated the two germline ends. The CDR3 extends over 15 amino acids.

This chain joins TRBV3-1 (or the pseudogene TRBV3-2) and TRBJ2-3; 7 bases map to TRBD2. J was trimmed by 0 bases and V by 8 bases; bases with no gene match: 5. Germline V gives CDR1 LGHDT, CDR2 YNNKEL (reference sequence). The CDR3 length is 14 residues. The DNA for the CDR3 is TGTGCCAGCTGCCGGGAGGCTAGCACAGATACGCAGTATTTT. Its translation is CASCREASTDTQYF.

Only a few counts were recorded for this clone. The chain recombines TRBV9 with TRBJ2-3; 10 bases map to TRBD1. This CDR3 comprises 16 residues. Losses at the gene ends were 3 bases for V and 4 bases for J; bases not matched to a gene: 8. Germline assignment: CDR1 SGDLS and CDR2 YYNGEE. The CDR3 spells CASSATGGTVPDTQYF. CDR3 in DNA: TGTGCCAGCAGCGCGACAGGGGGCACCGTCCCAGATACGCAGTATTTT.

The chain links TRBV4-3 to TRBJ1-1, with a possible D match to TRBD1 (5 bases). V was trimmed by 4 bases and J by 0 bases, leaving 15 bases between them. The CDR3 spans 16 residues. CDR1 and CDR2 (germline): LGHNA, YSLEER. The CDR3 loop is CASSPSSGPVNTEAFF. The CDR3 DNA reads TGCGCCAGCAGCCCGTCCTCAGGGCCCGTGAACACTGAAGCTTTCTTT.

V usage is TRBV7-2 and J usage is TRBJ1-1; D gene unclear. Between the trimmed V and J ends, which lost 3 bases and 5 bases, there was a span of 13 bases. In germline, CDR1 is SGHTA, CDR2 FQGNSA. There are 14 residues in the CDR3. CDR3 sequence: CASSLEQLSTEAFF. Here the CDR3 DNA reads TGTGCCAGCAGCTTGGAGCAACTCAGTACTGAAGCTTTCTTT.

V usage is TRBV6-2 or TRBV6-3 and J usage is TRBJ2-7, with 8 bases lining up with TRBD1. The V gene's germline CDR1 is MNHEY and CDR2 SVGEGT. The trim removed 2 bases at V and 6 bases at J, leaving 12 bases unmatched. This CDR3 region has 16 residues. The CDR3 protein is CASSYVQGDIRGEQYF. DNA for the CDR3: TGTGCCAGCAGTTACGTACAGGGGGACATAAGGGGCGAGCAGTACTTC.

A word on this clone: This same CDR3 is encoded by further DNA sequences in the sample. The rearrangement joins TRBV7-3 to TRBJ1-2; TRBD1 is a possible D gene (6 bases). V dropped 1 base and J dropped 6 bases, with 9 bases sitting between them. Germline CDR1 is SGHTA and CDR2 is FQGTGA. The CDR3 runs 13 residues. CDR3 protein: CASSLRQGNGYTF. DNA for the CDR3: TGTGCCAGCAGCTTAAGGCAGGGGAATGGCTACACCTTC.

In DNA form, the CDR3 reads TGTGCCAGCAGTCGAAGGGACAGTAGGATCAATGAGCAGTTCTTC. Translated, it gives CASSRRDSRINEQFF. V gene TRBV27 combines with J gene TRBJ2-1; 7 positions agree with TRBD1. Trimming removed 5 bases from V and 6 bases from J; junction bases left unmatched: 10. Per the germline V gene, CDR1 is MNHEY and CDR2 is SMNVEV (reference sequence). The CDR3 covers 15 residues.

This chain joins TRBV4-1 and TRBJ2-3; TRBD1 aligns across 10 bases. CDR1 is MGHRA and CDR2 is YSYEKL in the germline V gene. The CDR3 is made up of 17 amino acids. With V trimmed by 0 bases and J by 1 base, 4 bases remained unmatched. CDR3 sequence reads: CASSQDGTGAGTDTQYF. The CDR3 DNA reads TGCGCCAGCAGCCAAGATGGGACAGGGGCGGGCACAGATACGCAGTATTTT.

V usage is TRBV5-1 and J usage is TRBJ2-5; a possible D gene is TRBD1 (6 bases). Trimming stripped 1 base from V and 2 bases from J, with 12 bases between. The germline gives CDR1 SGHRS, CDR2 YFSETQ. There are 15 residues in the CDR3. Here the CDR3 reads CASSLILQGQETQYF. The CDR3 nucleotides read TGCGCCAGCAGCTTGATCCTTCAGGGGCAAGAGACCCAGTACTTC.

This sequence joins TRBV12-3 or TRBV12-4 and TRBJ2-1, with D perhaps given as TRBD1 or TRBD2 (5 bases each). Trimming removed 3 bases at V and 9 bases at J, with 9 bases between. The CDR3 runs 12 residues. CDR3 DNA sequence: TGTGCCAGCAGTTTCTATGGGGGTGAGCAGTTCTTC. It is translated as CASSFYGGEQFF.

By share, this clone ranks as medium-sized. The rearrangement uses TRBV3-1 (or the pseudogene TRBV3-2) and TRBJ1-5, with D unclear. From germline, CDR1 is LGHDT and CDR2 YNNKEL (reference sequence). The V end was cut by 3 bases, the J end by 0 bases, with 0 bases between. The CDR3 has 12 amino acids. This CDR3 reads CASSHSNQPQHF. The CDR3 bases are TGTGCCAGCAGCCATAGCAATCAGCCCCAGCATTTT.

The chain links TRBV3-1 (or the pseudogene TRBV3-2) to TRBJ1-1; no clear D gene. Per the germline V gene, CDR1 is LGHDT and CDR2 is YNNKEL (reference sequence). The CDR3 spans 15 residues. V lost 3 bases to trimming and J lost 1 base, with 12 bases between them. CDR3: CASSQYLASNTEAFF. For the CDR3, the DNA is TGTGCCAGCAGCCAGTACCTAGCTTCGAACACTGAAGCTTTCTTT.

The CDR3 spells CASSVLPGTQETQYF. CDR3 nucleotides: TGTGCCAGCAGCGTACTCCCAGGCACTCAAGAGACCCAGTACTTC. The J gene is TRBJ2-5, the V gene TRBV7-2; the D is unclear. Trimming removed 5 bases from V and 2 bases from J, with 15 bases in between. The CDR3 loop spans 15 amino acids. Germline assignment: CDR1 SGHTA and CDR2 FQGNSA.

This clone was detected a few times. V usage is TRBV18 and J usage is TRBJ2-7, with D uncertain. Per the germline V gene, CDR1 is KGHSH and CDR2 is LQKENI. The V gene lost 3 bases and the J gene lost 4 bases, with 7 bases spanning the gap. CDR3 length equals 12 residues. Here the CDR3 DNA reads TGTGCCAGCTCACCCGCCGGATACGAGCAGTACTTC. Protein sequence: CASSPAGYEQYF.

The chain links TRBV11-1 to TRBJ1-1; D is possibly TRBD1 (6 bases). Germline CDR1 reads SGHAT; CDR2 reads FQDESV (reference sequence). Trimming removed 1 base from V and 7 bases from J, with 10 bases in between. CDR3 length equals 13 residues. Here the CDR3 DNA reads TGTGCCAGCAGCTTAGGGACAGCTCATGAAGCTTTCTTT. It codes for CASSLGTAHEAFF.

V usage is TRBV29-1 and J usage is TRBJ2-1, with D perhaps matching TRBD1 or TRBD2 (5 bases each). The CDR3 covers 13 residues. V lost 7 bases to trimming and J lost 6 bases, with 16 bases between them. From germline, CDR1 is SQVTM and CDR2 ANQGSEA. CDR3 residues: CSASQGESNEQFF. CDR3 DNA sequence: TGCAGCGCCAGTCAGGGAGAAAGCAATGAGCAGTTCTTC.

The rearrangement joins TRBV9 to TRBJ1-5; D gene uncertain. Trimming shortened V by 3 bases and J by 12 bases, and 19 bases separated the two germline ends. Germline assignment: CDR1 SGDLS and CDR2 YYNGEE. The CDR3 covers 14 residues. The DNA for the CDR3 is TGTGCCAGCAGCGCCGGGGAGGGTGGGGTGGTCCAGCATTTT. Amino acid sequence: CASSAGEGGVVQHF.

This clone has more than one count but fewer than ten. The chain joins TRBV27 to TRBJ2-1; no clear D. This CDR3 comprises 14 residues. V dropped 6 bases and J dropped 5 bases, with 14 bases sitting between them. CDR1 MNHEY and CDR2 SMNVEV come from the germline V gene (reference sequence). The CDR3 reads CASSSGSTHNEQFF. In DNA form, the CDR3 reads TGTGCCAGCAGCTCGGGTAGCACACACAATGAGCAGTTCTTC.

The chain has TRBV10-3 and TRBJ2-7; no definite D call. This CDR3 region has 12 residues. Trimming stripped 11 bases from V and 3 bases from J, with 14 bases between. Germline assignment: CDR1 ENHRY and CDR2 SYGVKD. The CDR3 DNA reads as TGTGCCGCGCGCGAATCAGTCTACGAGCAGTACTTC. Amino acids: CAARESVYEQYF.

J is TRBJ2-1 and V is TRBV11-2; D not certain. Deletions cut 6 bases from V and 10 bases from J, with 10 bases between. The length of the CDR3 is 11 residues. Germline assignment: CDR1 SGHAT and CDR2 FQNNGV. The CDR3 coding sequence is TGTGCCAGCAGTCGTGACATCGAGCAGTTCTTC. Its translation is CASSRDIEQFF.

Worth noting for this clone: Possible read error: a much larger clone is one base away. Other nucleotide sequences from this sample produce the same CDR3. The chain employs TRBV2 and TRBJ2-3; 7 nucleotides line up with TRBD1. CDR1 SNHLY and CDR2 FYNNEI come from the germline V gene. This CDR3 is built from 15 residues. The CDR3: CASSAGTASTDTQYF. CDR3 coding DNA: TGTGCCAGTAGTGCCGGGACAGCTAGCACAGATACGCAGTATTTT.

The CDR3 region has the DNA TGTGCTAGTGGGCCAAACAGGGACCAAGAGACCCAGTACTTC. Translation gives CASGPNRDQETQYF. The chain combines TRBV12-5 with TRBJ2-5; D is perhaps TRBD1 (6 bases). The V and J ends lost 6 bases and 0 bases respectively, with 11 bases between them. The CDR3 runs 14 residues. Germline lookup yields CDR1 LGHNT and CDR2 FRNRAP.

This clone has more than one count but fewer than ten. The chain joins TRBV20-1 to TRBJ2-3; D is undetermined. The V and J ends lost 3 bases and 3 bases respectively, with 1 base between them. CDR1 DFQATT and CDR2 SNEGSKA come from the germline V gene (reference sequence). The CDR3 runs 10 residues. The DNA of the CDR3 is TGCAGTGCTAGGACAGATACGCAGTATTTT. Its translation is CSARTDTQYF.

The chain uses TRBV4-1 and TRBJ1-2; no firm D call. V was pared by 0 bases and J by 4 bases, with 15 bases between. This CDR3 is 16 amino acids long. CDR1 is MGHRA, CDR2 YSYEKL, per germline. The CDR3 loop is CASSQDPAVPTYGYTF. CDR3 sequence (DNA): TGCGCCAGCAGCCAAGATCCCGCGGTCCCTACCTATGGCTACACCTTC.